This paragraph reports one T cell receptor (beta chain). This sample stems from a study of tumor-infiltrating lymphocytes in primary liver carcinoma. Study in general: The patients presented with primary liver carcinoma, which was managed through surgical resection.

V shed 3 bases and J 10 bases; nucleotides not matched to a gene: 7. Looked up from germline, CDR1 is MGHRA and CDR2 is YSYEKL. CDR3 length equals 15 residues. Starting from about 0.5 ug of total RNA, TCR beta cDNA was produced with a primer in the constant region. TCR beta libraries came from three nested multiplex PCR rounds using slightly modified ARM-PCR. The first two PCR rounds used TRBV1-TRBV30 forward primers with a C-beta reverse primer, 10 to 11 cycles each. Via MiXCR, TCRdb re-called the multiplex PCR reads, giving one row per CDR3 protein. The top ten clones hold 72% of a sample with about 180,000 distinct CDR3 sequences, 50% to 75% of them seen once. Germline DNA was also extracted, and blood RNA derived from unsorted whole blood. Enrolled patients were chronically infected with HBV and treatment-naive. They drew approximately 3.9 milliliters of peripheral blood before surgery.

The sequenced material came from peripheral blood. The rearrangement uses TRBV4-1 and TRBJ2-1, with 12 nucleotides matching TRBD2. This TCR was sampled from a middle-aged man with primary liver carcinoma and hepatitis B virus infection. The chain's CDR3 is CASSHRTSGVREQFF. In DNA, the CDR3 is TGCGCCAGCAGCCATCGGACTAGCGGGGTCAGAGAGCAGTTCTTC.